The entry below describes one T cell receptor (beta chain). No antigen is known for it. This CDR3 has 14 residues. V gave up 3 bases and J gave up 7 bases; unmatched junction bases: 8. Looked up from germline, CDR1 is LNHDA and CDR2 is SQIVND (reference sequence). These data are taken from a study of T cell responses to AZD1222 COVID-19 vaccine. General study findings and limits: Baseline seropositivity characterized only a handful of AZD1222 recipients. Regions 160-218 and 743-854 dominated among vaccine-associated CD4 TCRs spanning spike.

Repertoires were generated with immunoSEQ multiplex PCR, while TCRdb's copy carries only in-frame clones and drops some. The sample holds around 150,000 clones, roughly 94% seen once. The receptor's source is an adult who received the AZD1222 COVID-19 vaccine. The rearrangement links TRBV19 to TRBJ1-2; 7 positions match TRBD1. Sequenced material: peripheral blood, taken 28 days after the second AZD1222 dose. CDR3 sequence reads: CASSISTGQGGYTF. The CDR3 nucleotides are TGTGCCAGTAGTATCTCGACAGGGCAGGGTGGCTACACCTTC.